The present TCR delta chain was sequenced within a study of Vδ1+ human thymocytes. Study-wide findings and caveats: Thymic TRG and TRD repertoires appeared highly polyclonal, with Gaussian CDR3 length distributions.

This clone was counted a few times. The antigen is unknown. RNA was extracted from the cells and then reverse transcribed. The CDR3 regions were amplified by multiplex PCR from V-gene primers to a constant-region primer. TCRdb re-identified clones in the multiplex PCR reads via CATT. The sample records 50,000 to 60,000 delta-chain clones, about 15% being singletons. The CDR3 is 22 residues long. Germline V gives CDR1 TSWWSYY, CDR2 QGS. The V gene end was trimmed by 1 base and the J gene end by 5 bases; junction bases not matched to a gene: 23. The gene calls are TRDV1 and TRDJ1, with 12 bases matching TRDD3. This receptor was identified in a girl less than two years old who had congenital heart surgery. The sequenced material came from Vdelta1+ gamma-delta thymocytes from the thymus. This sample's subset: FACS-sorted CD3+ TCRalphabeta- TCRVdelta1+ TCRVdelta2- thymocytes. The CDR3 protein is CALGEQSSYGSYWGILSDKLIF. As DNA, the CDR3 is TGTGCTCTTGGGGAACAATCTTCCTATGGGTCGTACTGGGGGATACTTTCTGATAAACTCATCTTT.